The 16 T cell receptor beta chains presented below share a single source sample, sequenced in a study of cytomegalovirus exposure and HLA in healthy donors. The PCR made use of 60 Vbeta and 13 Jbeta primers. TCRdb keeps only in-frame clones here, not all; method: immunoSEQ multiplex PCR. This repertoire includes around 100,000 clones. Sequenced sample: PBMCs. These receptors came from a man in his fifties or sixties in good health and CMV-seronegative.

The rearrangement links TRBV5-5 to TRBJ2-7; weak D call: TRBD2 (6 bases). Germline-derived CDR1 and CDR2 are SGHKS and YYEKEE (reference sequence). The CDR3 has 15 amino acids. V was clipped by 5 bases and J by 4 bases, with 19 bases between them. The CDR3: CASRHLSGETYEQYF. The CDR3 DNA is TGTGCCAGCAGGCATCTTAGCGGAGAAACTTACGAGCAGTACTTC.

The chain has TRBV6-1 and TRBJ1-4; D unresolved. V lost 7 bases and J lost 8, with 11 bases in between. Germline values: CDR1 MNHNS, CDR2 SASEGT. This CDR3 has 12 residues. CDR3: CASTNNWEKLFF. CDR3 DNA sequence: TGTGCCAGCACCAACAATTGGGAAAAACTGTTTTTT.

The J gene is TRBJ2-6, the V gene TRBV5-1, with 12 bases that match TRBD1. The germline V gene encodes CDR1 SGHRS and CDR2 YFSETQ. The CDR3 is made up of 18 amino acids. J was trimmed by 4 bases and V by 1 base; bases with no gene match: 6. The CDR3 DNA sequence: TGCGCCAGCAGCTTGCGGGGACAGGGGGCGTCAGGGGCCAACGTCCTGACTTTC. This encodes CASSLRGQGASGANVLTF.

The V call is TRBV29-1, the J call TRBJ1-2; D perhaps matches TRBD1 (5 bases). The CDR3 extends over 14 amino acids. Deletions cut 2 bases from V and 7 bases from J, with 17 bases between. Germline V lookup: CDR1 SQVTM, CDR2 ANQGSEA. In DNA form, the CDR3 reads TGCAGCGTTGAACGCCGGGGGTTGAGAGGTGGCTACACCTTC. This codes for CSVERRGLRGGYTF.

This sequence joins TRBV19 and TRBJ1-5; TRBD1 agrees at 7 bases. The CDR3 has 14 residues. Germline V gene lookup returns CDR1 LNHDA and CDR2 SQIVND (reference sequence). V was pared by 7 bases and J by 6 bases, with 9 bases of the junction left unmatched. In nucleotides, the CDR3 is TGTGCCAGTACCATAACAGGGGTAGCTCAGCCCCAGCATTTT. Its protein product is CASTITGVAQPQHF.

On this clone itself: Its ends do not fully match the called genes, so a read error is possible. This sequence joins TRBV10-3 and TRBJ1-2; D possibly corresponds to TRBD1 (5 bases). The CDR3 is 14 amino acids. Germline V gene sequence: CDR1 ENHRY, CDR2 SYGVKD. In DNA, the CDR3 is TGTGCCCTCAGGAGGGGCGGGGATCTCGATGGCTACACCTTC. Its protein is CALRRGGDLDGYTF.

The rearrangement links TRBV6-1 to TRBJ2-5; TRBD1 matches 8 bases. The V and J ends lost 2 bases and 5 bases, in that order; junction bases with no gene match: 7. The CDR3 consists of 15 residues. Germline CDR1 is MNHNS and CDR2 is SASEGT. The CDR3 coding sequence is TGTGCCAGCAGTGAACTCGCAGGGGGCGCGGAGACCCAGTACTTC. Translation gives CASSELAGGAETQYF.

The rearrangement uses TRBV15 and TRBJ1-2; the D is unclear. The length of the CDR3 is 14 residues. The germline V gene has CDR1 LNHNV and CDR2 YYDKDF (reference sequence). Trimming removed 1 base from V and 0 bases from J, with 6 bases in between. The DNA of the CDR3 is TGTGCCACCAGCAGAGGTAGAACTAACTATGGCTACACCTTC. Translated, it gives CATSRGRTNYGYTF.

The chain is built from TRBV18 and TRBJ2-1; 9 nucleotides match TRBD1. The germline gives CDR1 KGHSH, CDR2 LQKENI. The CDR3 consists of 15 residues. V was clipped by 3 bases and J by 4 bases; unmatched bases: 4. The CDR3: CASSPGDRVYNEQFF. The CDR3 region has the DNA TGTGCCAGCTCACCGGGGGACAGGGTATACAATGAGCAGTTCTTC.

The chain joins TRBV11-2 to TRBJ2-7; 10 bases align to TRBD2. V was clipped by 2 bases and J by 6 bases; unmatched bases: 7. Per the germline V gene, CDR1 is SGHAT and CDR2 is FQNNGV. The CDR3 has 15 amino acids. Written as DNA, the CDR3 is TGTGCCAGCAGCTTAACGGCTAGCGGGAGCAGCGAGCAGTACTTC. It translates to CASSLTASGSSEQYF.

V gene TRBV6-5 combines with J gene TRBJ1-1; perhaps TRBD1 as D (5 bases). Germline V gene sequence: CDR1 MNHEY, CDR2 SVGAGI. V was cut by 0 bases and J by 8 bases, with 16 bases left in between. The CDR3 has 15 residues. The CDR3 bases are TGTGCCAGCAGTTACTCGATGGACACCCAGGTCGAAGCTTTCTTT. Translating it yields CASSYSMDTQVEAFF.

This chain uses TRBV19 with TRBJ1-5, with TRBD1 as a possible D gene (6 bases). The germline V and J ends were trimmed by 6 bases and 6 bases, with 24 bases remaining between them. CDR3 length equals 17 residues. CDR1 is LNHDA and CDR2 is SQIVND in the germline V gene (reference sequence). The CDR3 coding sequence is TGTGCCAGTAGAGAGGGGGTTGGCACGGCGGATAGTCAGCCCCAGCATTTT. Its translation is CASREGVGTADSQPQHF. Supplemented by reference TRBV19 and TRBJ1-5, the full variable domain reads DGGITQSPKYLFRKEGQNVTLSCEQNLNHDAMYWYRQDPGQGLRLIYYSQIVNDFQKGDIAEGYSVSREKKESFPLTVTSAQKNPTAFYLCASREGVGTADSQPQHFGDGTRLSIL.

The rearrangement links TRBV18 to TRBJ1-4, with TRBD1 as a possible D gene (6 bases). The CDR3 extends over 17 amino acids. Trimming removed 3 bases at V and 0 bases at J, with 14 bases between. In germline, CDR1 is KGHSH, CDR2 LQKENI. CDR3 amino acids: CASSPQLTGATNEKLFF. The DNA of the CDR3 is TGTGCCAGCTCACCGCAATTGACAGGCGCAACTAATGAAAAACTGTTTTTT.

The chain is built from TRBV5-1 and TRBJ1-1; 7 positions agree with TRBD1. Looked up from germline, CDR1 is SGHRS and CDR2 is YFSETQ. V was pared by 0 bases and J by 4 bases, with 6 bases of the junction left unmatched. This CDR3 is built from 15 residues. The CDR3 protein is CASSLAEGAGTEAFF. In DNA, the CDR3 is TGCGCCAGCAGCTTGGCCGAGGGGGCTGGCACTGAAGCTTTCTTT.

V gene TRBV5-5 combines with J gene TRBJ2-5, with D perhaps matching TRBD1 (6 bases). Between the trimmed V and J ends, which lost 4 bases and 5 bases, there was a span of 15 bases. This CDR3 is 14 amino acids long. Germline V gene lookup returns CDR1 SGHKS and CDR2 YYEKEE (reference sequence). CDR3 protein: CASSQDSPRETQYF. The CDR3 DNA follows: TGTGCCAGCAGCCAGGACAGTCCGAGGGAGACCCAGTACTTC.

The chain has TRBV6-6 and TRBJ1-5; D gene ambiguous. The CDR3 length is 14 residues. Germline V CDR1 and CDR2: MNHNY, SVGAGI (reference sequence). The V and J ends lost 10 bases and 0 bases respectively, with 13 bases between them. The CDR3 bases are TGTGCCATCTCTAAAGCGGTTAGCAATCAGCCCCAGCATTTT. Translating it yields CAISKAVSNQPQHF.